This is a list of T cell receptor beta chains from one sample in a study of T-cell reconstitution after alpha-beta-depleted transplantation in children. Via MiXCR, TCRdb re-called the PCR reads, giving one row per CDR3 protein. The table includes around 700,000 distinct CDR3 sequences, around 13% detected once. The sample was PBMCs, taken before TCRalphabeta/CD19-depleted stem cell transplant. These receptors were collected from a girl aged 2 to 10 with congenital amegakaryocytic thrombocytopenia, due to receive a stem cell transplant. CDR3s include the opening cysteine and the closing phenylalanine or tryptophan. The order of the fields is J gene, D gene, clone size, V gene, CDR3 DNA, CDR3 protein. D genes are given only for firm matches. Not every row has a clone size; where given, it reads once, few, many or a size class.

j_gene: TRBJ2-7
d_gene: NA
abundance: NA
v_gene: TRBV18
CDR3nt: TGTGCCAGCTCACTCAAGGTCCAGGGGTTCGAGCAGTACTTC
CDR3aa: CASSLKVQGFEQYF

j_gene: TRBJ2-3
d_gene: NA
abundance: many
v_gene: TRBV20-1
CDR3nt: TGCAGTGCTGAAAGGGGAGATACGCAGTATTTT
CDR3aa: CSAERGDTQYF

j_gene: TRBJ2-7
d_gene: NA
abundance: NA
v_gene: TRBV20-1
CDR3nt: TGCAGTGCCACAGAGGTGGGTCCAGAGAGATCCGAGCAGTACTTC
CDR3aa: CSATEVGPERSEQYF

j_gene: TRBJ2-3
d_gene: NA
abundance: NA
v_gene: TRBV5-1
CDR3nt: TGCGCCAGCAGCTTGGACGCGAGCCCCCCAATCACAGATACGCAGTATTTT
CDR3aa: CASSLDASPPITDTQYF

j_gene: TRBJ2-5
d_gene: NA
abundance: NA
v_gene: TRBV7-2
CDR3nt: TGTGCCAGCAGCTTAGCGCTTGGACATGATAACCTTGCTTGGACATGGGAGACCCAGTACTTC
CDR3aa: CASSLALGHDNLAWTWETQYF

j_gene: TRBJ2-1
d_gene: TRBD1
abundance: few
v_gene: TRBV6-1
CDR3nt: TGTGCCAGCAGTGGACCCAGGGGGCTTAGCTCCTACAATGAGCAGTTCTTC
CDR3aa: CASSGPRGLSSYNEQFF

j_gene: TRBJ1-2
d_gene: NA
abundance: few
v_gene: TRBV20-1
CDR3nt: TGCAGTGCTAGTCGACCTGGAGATGGCTACACCTTC
CDR3aa: CSASRPGDGYTF

j_gene: TRBJ2-1
d_gene: TRBD2
abundance: few
v_gene: TRBV20-1
CDR3nt: TGCTGTGCGCCGGGACTAGCGGGGCAGATCTCCTACAATGAGCAGTTCTTC
CDR3aa: CCAPGLAGQISYNEQFF

j_gene: TRBJ2-1
d_gene: TRBD2
abundance: NA
v_gene: TRBV10-3
CDR3nt: TGTGCCATCCAACTAGCGGGAGGCCAGGAGCAGTTCTTC
CDR3aa: CAIQLAGGQEQFF

j_gene: TRBJ1-6
d_gene: NA
abundance: many
v_gene: TRBV20-1
CDR3nt: TGCAGTGCTAGAGAGCCCAGCTCCTATAATTCACCCCTCCACTTT
CDR3aa: CSAREPSSYNSPLHF

j_gene: TRBJ2-1
d_gene: TRBD1
abundance: few
v_gene: TRBV5-1
CDR3nt: TGCGCCAGCAGCTGGGTGAGGACAGGGAAGGGAGATGAGCAGTTCTTC
CDR3aa: CASSWVRTGKGDEQFF

j_gene: TRBJ2-3
d_gene: NA
abundance: many
v_gene: TRBV7-9
CDR3nt: TGTGCCAGCAGCTTAAGCCTTGCGGCTACGCAGTATTTT
CDR3aa: CASSLSLAATQYF

j_gene: TRBJ2-3
d_gene: NA
abundance: many
v_gene: TRBV29-1
CDR3nt: TGCAGCGTGGATGGGGGTTTTGATACGCAGTATTTT
CDR3aa: CSVDGGFDTQYF

j_gene: TRBJ1-2
d_gene: NA
abundance: many
v_gene: TRBV7-9
CDR3nt: TGTGCCAGCAGCTTAGTTCTCCGAGCTAACTATGGCTACACCTTC
CDR3aa: CASSLVLRANYGYTF

j_gene: TRBJ2-1
d_gene: TRBD2
abundance: many
v_gene: TRBV5-1
CDR3nt: TGCGCCTCCCAAACTAGCGGGATAACGAATGAGCAGTTCTTC
CDR3aa: CASQTSGITNEQFF

j_gene: TRBJ2-1
d_gene: NA
abundance: NA
v_gene: TRBV15
CDR3nt: TGTGCCACCAGCAGAGATCCCTGGGTCAATGAGCAGTTCTTC
CDR3aa: CATSRDPWVNEQFF

j_gene: TRBJ2-7
d_gene: TRBD2
abundance: NA
v_gene: TRBV3-1
CDR3nt: TGTGCCAGCAGCCAAGCGTCGCTAGCGGGGCCTTACGAGCAGTACTTC
CDR3aa: CASSQASLAGPYEQYF

j_gene: TRBJ2-6
d_gene: NA
abundance: NA
v_gene: TRBV28
CDR3nt: TGTGCCAGCAGGGGGGCGCTCCCCTCCATCTCTGGGGCCAACGTCCTGACTTTC
CDR3aa: CASRGALPSISGANVLTF

j_gene: TRBJ2-3
d_gene: NA
abundance: few
v_gene: TRBV5-4
CDR3nt: TGTGCCAGCAGCCATGGAGGGGCGGGGCTTAGCACAGATACGCAGTATTTT
CDR3aa: CASSHGGAGLSTDTQYF

j_gene: TRBJ2-1
d_gene: TRBD2
abundance: NA
v_gene: TRBV6-2/TRBV6-3
CDR3nt: TGTGCCAGCAGTTACAGCGGGGGGACCCCTTGGCAGTTCTTC
CDR3aa: CASSYSGGTPWQFF

j_gene: TRBJ2-2
d_gene: NA
abundance: NA
v_gene: TRBV7-2
CDR3nt: TGTGCCAGCAGCTTAGAACAGCAATTGACCGCGGGGGAGCTGTTTTTT
CDR3aa: CASSLEQQLTAGELFF

j_gene: TRBJ2-7
d_gene: TRBD2
abundance: many
v_gene: TRBV10-3
CDR3nt: TGTGCCATCAGTGACTGGCTAGCGGATTACTACGAGCAGTACTTC
CDR3aa: CAISDWLADYYEQYF

j_gene: TRBJ1-2
d_gene: NA
abundance: many
v_gene: TRBV9
CDR3nt: TGTGCCAGCAGCCCCTCATCCTTATCAGGGGACCCCTATGGCTACACCTTC
CDR3aa: CASSPSSLSGDPYGYTF

j_gene: TRBJ2-5
d_gene: NA
abundance: few
v_gene: TRBV6-2/TRBV6-3
CDR3nt: TGTGCCAGCAAAACTTTGAATCCATGGGAGACCCAGTACTTC
CDR3aa: CASKTLNPWETQYF

j_gene: TRBJ2-3
d_gene: NA
abundance: NA
v_gene: TRBV6-5
CDR3nt: TGTGCCAGCAGTTTAGGGGGGGCCCCCACAGATACGCAGTATTTT
CDR3aa: CASSLGGAPTDTQYF

j_gene: TRBJ2-3
d_gene: TRBD1
abundance: few
v_gene: TRBV20-1
CDR3nt: TGCAGTGCCTCGATTGGACAGGGGAGCACAGATACGCAGTATTTT
CDR3aa: CSASIGQGSTDTQYF

j_gene: TRBJ1-1
d_gene: NA
abundance: many
v_gene: TRBV29-1
CDR3nt: TGCAGCCCCTATCCAAGGGCGAGCACTGAAGCTTTCTTT
CDR3aa: CSPYPRASTEAFF